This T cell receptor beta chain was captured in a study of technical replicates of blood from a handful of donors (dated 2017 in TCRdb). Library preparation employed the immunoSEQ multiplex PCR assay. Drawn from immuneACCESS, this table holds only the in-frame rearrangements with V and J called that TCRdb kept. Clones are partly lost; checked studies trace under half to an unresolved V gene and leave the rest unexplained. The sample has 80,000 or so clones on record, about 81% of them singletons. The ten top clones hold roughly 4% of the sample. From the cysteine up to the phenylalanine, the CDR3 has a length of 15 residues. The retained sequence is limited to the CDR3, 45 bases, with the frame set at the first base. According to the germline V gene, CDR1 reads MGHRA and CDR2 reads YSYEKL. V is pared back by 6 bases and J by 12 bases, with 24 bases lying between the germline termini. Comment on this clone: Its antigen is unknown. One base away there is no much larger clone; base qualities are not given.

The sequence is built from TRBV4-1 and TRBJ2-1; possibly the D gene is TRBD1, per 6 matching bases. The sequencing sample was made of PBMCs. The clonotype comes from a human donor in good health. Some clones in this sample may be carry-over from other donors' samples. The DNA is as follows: TGCGCCAGCAGTCCTTACTTAACGGACAGTTCGGGGCAGTTCTTC. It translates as CASSPYLTDSSGQFF.